The rows below give T cell receptor beta chains drawn from one sample of a study of CD8 T cells in Susac syndrome. Each CDR3 protein is one row after TCRdb ran MiXCR on the immunoSEQ multiplex PCR reads. The sample yields 170,000 or so distinct CDR3 sequences, around 96% seen once. Source material: CD8+ T cells from PBMCs. These receptors came from a human donor with multiple sclerosis. Each CDR3 is given without its conserved first and last residue. Each record gives: V gene, J gene, CDR3 protein.

v_gene: TRBV29-1; j_gene: TRBJ1-2; CDR3aa: SVEDRNGYT
v_gene: TRBV29-1; j_gene: TRBJ1-1; CDR3aa: SVDLGSEAF
v_gene: TRBV7-9; j_gene: TRBJ2-3; CDR3aa: ASSNRQVPDTQY
v_gene: TRBV6-6; j_gene: TRBJ2-2; CDR3aa: ASEEDTGELF
v_gene: TRBV27; j_gene: TRBJ2-7; CDR3aa: ASSWGGQGHYEQY
v_gene: TRBV5-6; j_gene: TRBJ1-2; CDR3aa: ASIQEGFLYGYT
v_gene: TRBV27; j_gene: TRBJ2-7; CDR3aa: ASRGRRDVPYEQY
v_gene: TRBV20-1; j_gene: TRBJ2-1; CDR3aa: SADPGQSNNEQF
v_gene: TRBV30; j_gene: TRBJ1-5; CDR3aa: AWSFGQGAQPQH
v_gene: TRBV29-1; j_gene: TRBJ1-1; CDR3aa: SVEGRAAVQLNTEAF
v_gene: TRBV12-3/TRBV12-4; j_gene: TRBJ2-3; CDR3aa: ASSFGNGPSTDTQY
v_gene: TRBV27; j_gene: TRBJ2-1; CDR3aa: ASSKQYEQF
v_gene: TRBV6-5; j_gene: TRBJ1-5; CDR3aa: ASSSGTGNNQPQH
v_gene: TRBV15; j_gene: TRBJ2-2; CDR3aa: ATSRDLGLSRELF
v_gene: TRBV20-1; j_gene: TRBJ1-1; CDR3aa: SAHRESTEAF
v_gene: TRBV12-3/TRBV12-4; j_gene: TRBJ1-5; CDR3aa: ASGREADQPQH
v_gene: TRBV27; j_gene: TRBJ2-1; CDR3aa: ASSLEEISNEQF
v_gene: TRBV24-1; j_gene: TRBJ2-1; CDR3aa: ATSDSGLAEPQF
v_gene: TRBV4-1; j_gene: TRBJ2-7; CDR3aa: ASSQLQGRPYEQY
v_gene: TRBV3-1; j_gene: TRBJ2-1; CDR3aa: ASTSRDSRYNEQF
v_gene: TRBV4-1; j_gene: TRBJ2-7; CDR3aa: ASSQEGGGNSYEQY
v_gene: TRBV2; j_gene: TRBJ2-7; CDR3aa: ASGRALVEQY
v_gene: TRBV5-1; j_gene: TRBJ1-2; CDR3aa: ASSPEYGTPYGYT
v_gene: TRBV11-2; j_gene: TRBJ2-5; CDR3aa: ASSITSGVGETQY
v_gene: TRBV14; j_gene: TRBJ2-7; CDR3aa: ASSQPDSYEQY
v_gene: TRBV15; j_gene: TRBJ2-5; CDR3aa: ATSRKRGAETQY
v_gene: TRBV28; j_gene: TRBJ1-2; CDR3aa: ASSLIALDGYT
v_gene: TRBV2; j_gene: TRBJ2-3; CDR3aa: ASTHPGDTQY
v_gene: TRBV30; j_gene: TRBJ1-1; CDR3aa: AWSGGPEAF
v_gene: TRBV7-9; j_gene: TRBJ2-3; CDR3aa: ASSFYRATDTQY
v_gene: TRBV2; j_gene: TRBJ2-1; CDR3aa: ASGLAHNEQF
v_gene: TRBV27; j_gene: TRBJ1-3; CDR3aa: ASSFLPGPGNTIY
v_gene: TRBV9; j_gene: TRBJ2-6; CDR3aa: ASSGTASGANVLT
v_gene: TRBV4-1; j_gene: TRBJ2-2; CDR3aa: ASSQVSGTNTGELF
v_gene: TRBV5-1; j_gene: TRBJ1-2; CDR3aa: ASSPFLGDGYT
v_gene: TRBV2; j_gene: TRBJ2-1; CDR3aa: ASSDTNYNEQF
v_gene: TRBV29-1; j_gene: TRBJ2-7; CDR3aa: SVEPLQGAGEQY
v_gene: TRBV27; j_gene: TRBJ2-7; CDR3aa: ASSREGGEQY
v_gene: TRBV7-8; j_gene: TRBJ1-6; CDR3aa: ASSETPPGGGNSPLH
v_gene: TRBV29-1; j_gene: TRBJ1-2; CDR3aa: SVAPPGGSRGGYT
v_gene: TRBV12-3/TRBV12-4; j_gene: TRBJ1-1; CDR3aa: ASSFGGLAEAF
v_gene: TRBV2; j_gene: TRBJ2-7; CDR3aa: ASSTPDYSSYEQY
v_gene: TRBV20-1; j_gene: TRBJ2-5; CDR3aa: SARAYRGQETQY
v_gene: TRBV29-1; j_gene: TRBJ2-1; CDR3aa: SVDGGTYNEQF
v_gene: TRBV9; j_gene: TRBJ2-7; CDR3aa: ASSAGTGIYEQY
v_gene: TRBV6-1; j_gene: TRBJ2-3; CDR3aa: ASRTYRGHFTDTQY
v_gene: TRBV24-1; j_gene: TRBJ2-3; CDR3aa: ATSGLTRRNTQY
v_gene: TRBV27; j_gene: TRBJ2-1; CDR3aa: ASSQGQDEQF
v_gene: TRBV6-1; j_gene: TRBJ2-5; CDR3aa: ASSESVEGETQY
v_gene: TRBV11-2; j_gene: TRBJ1-6; CDR3aa: ASSSHRDNSPLH
v_gene: TRBV6-5; j_gene: TRBJ1-5; CDR3aa: ASSRVQGANQPQH
v_gene: TRBV3-1; j_gene: TRBJ2-4; CDR3aa: ASSQDFFQGRFKNIQY
v_gene: TRBV29-1; j_gene: TRBJ2-7; CDR3aa: SVLDRSSYEQY
v_gene: TRBV3-1; j_gene: TRBJ1-1; CDR3aa: ASSQVYGNTEAF
v_gene: TRBV3-1; j_gene: TRBJ2-5; CDR3aa: ASSLLAAGSETQY
v_gene: TRBV6-6; j_gene: TRBJ1-2; CDR3aa: ASSYGSWGYGYT
v_gene: TRBV7-9; j_gene: TRBJ2-1; CDR3aa: ASSLLGQGYNEQF